The rows below give T cell receptor beta chains drawn from one sample of a study of brain T cells in children with intractable seizures. Measured with immunoSEQ multiplex PCR; TCRdb has only the in-frame clones, and not every one. This table holds tens of thousands of clones, 90% to 97% found once. The starting material was peripheral blood, obtained at surgery. The source is a boy in the first two years of life with focal cortical dysplasia and intractable seizures. CDR3s include the opening cysteine and the closing phenylalanine or tryptophan. D genes are given only for firm matches. Not every row has a clone size; where given, it reads once, few, many or a size class.

>NA|NA|TRBV5-6|TRBJ2-3
TGTGCCAGCAGCTTGGACTTGAGTACGCAGTATTTT
CASSLDLSTQYF
>once|NA|TRBV2|TRBJ1-1
TGTGCCAGCAGTGAAGGTTTCTTTCGGAGGGGAAACACTGAAGCTTTCTTT
CASSEGFFRRGNTEAFF
>NA|NA|TRBV7-9|TRBJ1-3
TGTGCCAGCAGCCGTCATTCGGGCCTGGAGGCTGGAAACACCATATATTTT
CASSRHSGLEAGNTIYF
>NA|NA|TRBV7-2|TRBJ1-3
TGTGCCAGCAGCCGGCTACTCTCTGGAAACACCATATATTTT
CASSRLLSGNTIYF
>NA|TRBD1|TRBV3-1/TRBV3-2|TRBJ1-5
TGTGCCAGCAGCGAAACGGGACAGGGGATCATATTTAGCAATCAGCCCCAGCATTTT
CASSETGQGIIFSNQPQHF
>NA|TRBD1|TRBV5-1|TRBJ1-6
TGCGCCAGCAGCGAACAGGGGGCGAATTCACCCCTCCACTTT
CASSEQGANSPLHF
>NA|NA|TRBV7-9|TRBJ1-2
TGTGCCAGCAGCTTTCCTGGACTAGATGGCTACACCTTC
CASSFPGLDGYTF
>NA|TRBD2|TRBV4-1|TRBJ2-5
TGCGCCAGCAGCCCGGGGGTAGCGGGGGGTGGGCGGTGGACCCAGTACTTC
CASSPGVAGGGRWTQYF
>once|NA|TRBV27|TRBJ2-7
TGTGCCAGCAGTTTTAGTCAGCGGGCACCCTACGAGCAGTACTTC
CASSFSQRAPYEQYF
>NA|NA|TRBV2|TRBJ1-2
TGTGCCAGCATGGGAGGGTATGGCTACACCTTC
CASMGGYGYTF
>NA|TRBD2|TRBV27|TRBJ2-5
TGTGCCAGCAGTTTCGGGAGCGGGGAAAAGACCCAGTACTTC
CASSFGSGEKTQYF
>NA|TRBD1|TRBV7-9|TRBJ2-3
TGTGCCAGCAGCTTCGGTTCCGGGACAGGGAGCACAGATACGCAGTATTTT
CASSFGSGTGSTDTQYF
>NA|TRBD1|TRBV7-3|TRBJ1-2
TGTGCCAGCAGCTCAACGGGGACAGGGATCTCCACTGACGGCTACACCTTC
CASSSTGTGISTDGYTF
>once|NA|TRBV18|TRBJ1-6
TGTGCCAGCTCACCGGGACAAAGTTCACCCCTCCACTTT
CASSPGQSSPLHF
>once|NA|TRBV20-1|TRBJ1-5
TGCAGTGCTAGTCACGGGGGCGGTTATCAGCCCCAGCATTTT
CSASHGGGYQPQHF
>NA|TRBD2|TRBV9|TRBJ2-3
TGTGCCAGCAGCTCCCGCGGACTAGCGGGAGGGACCACAGATACGCAGTATTTT
CASSSRGLAGGTTDTQYF
>NA|NA|TRBV24-1|TRBJ2-4
TGTGCCACCAGTGATTTGCATGCTCACGGACTAGCCAAAAACATTCAGTACTTC
CATSDLHAHGLAKNIQYF
>NA|TRBD2|TRBV28|TRBJ2-3
TGTGCCAGCAGTGCTCCGGGACTAGCGGGGGGTACAGATACGCAGTATTTT
CASSAPGLAGGTDTQYF
>NA|NA|TRBV9|TRBJ2-3
TGTGCCAGCAGCGAGTCTAGGGTTACCGATACGCAGTATTTT
CASSESRVTDTQYF
>NA|NA|TRBV7-2|TRBJ2-7
TGTGCCAGCAGCTGGCGGCGGGACGTTACCTACGAGCAGTACTTC
CASSWRRDVTYEQYF
>NA|NA|TRBV3-1/TRBV3-2|TRBJ2-5
TGTGCCAGCAGAGGAATTAACAGGGACTCCCAAGAGACCCAGTACTTC
CASRGINRDSQETQYF
>NA|TRBD2|TRBV3-1/TRBV3-2|TRBJ2-7
TGTGCCAGCAGCCAAGATCTAGCGGGGTCCTACGAGCAGTACTTC
CASSQDLAGSYEQYF
>NA|TRBD2|TRBV14|TRBJ2-1
TGTGCCAGCAGTCGAACGCCAGCGGGAGGATACAATGAGCAGTTCTTC
CASSRTPAGGYNEQFF
>few|NA|TRBV27|TRBJ2-7
TGTGCCAGCAGTAGTAAATTCAAGAGTCCCGAGCAGTACTTC
CASSSKFKSPEQYF
>once|TRBD2|TRBV4-3|TRBJ2-5
TGCGCCAGCCACCCCCAGGAACCGAGCGGGAGAAATACCCCGAAACAAGAGACCCAGTACTTC
CASHPQEPSGRNTPKQETQYF
>NA|NA|TRBV5-1|TRBJ2-1
TGCGCCAGCAGCCCCCCCCCGGACAATGAGCAGTTCTTC
CASSPPPDNEQFF
>NA|NA|TRBV28|TRBJ2-5
TGTGCCAGCAACAGTCCGCGGGCGGAATGGGGGGGGCGGGAGACCCAGTACTTC
CASNSPRAEWGGRETQYF
>NA|NA|TRBV6-1|TRBJ1-5
TGTGCCAGCAGTGATTTTCAGGTTAGCAATCAGCCCCAGCATTTT
CASSDFQVSNQPQHF
>NA|NA|TRBV24-1|TRBJ2-2
TGTGCCACCAGTGATTACAGGGACACCGGGGAGCTGTTTTTT
CATSDYRDTGELFF
>NA|NA|TRBV3-1/TRBV3-2|TRBJ1-5
TGTGCCAGCAGCCAAACAGGACACGATAGCAATCAGCCCCAGCATTTT
CASSQTGHDSNQPQHF
>NA|NA|TRBV15|TRBJ2-2
TGTGCCACCAGCAGAGTGAAACAGGGTGGTGCCGGGGAGCTGTTTTTT
CATSRVKQGGAGELFF
>NA|TRBD2|TRBV9|TRBJ2-3
TGTGCCAGCAGCGCTATTCGGGGGGGCGGGCCATCCACAGATACGCAGTATTTT
CASSAIRGGGPSTDTQYF
>NA|NA|TRBV11-2|TRBJ2-7
TGTGCCAGCAGCTTACAGGACAGACTCTACGAGCAGTACTTC
CASSLQDRLYEQYF
>NA|NA|TRBV1|TRBJ2-3
TGCACCAGCAGCCAAGGTCCGCTTACGCAGTATTTT
CTSSQGPLTQYF
>NA|NA|TRBV19|TRBJ2-1
TGTGCCAGTAGTGTTTGGGGAAATGAGCAGTTCTTC
CASSVWGNEQFF
>NA|NA|TRBV4-1|TRBJ2-2
TGCGCCAGCAGCCAAGAGGGGGCAACTCCCACCGGGGAGCTGTTTTTT
CASSQEGATPTGELFF
>NA|TRBD1|TRBV7-2|TRBJ1-2
TGTGCCAGCAGCTTAACAACAGGGGACTATGGCTACACCTTC
CASSLTTGDYGYTF
>NA|NA|TRBV7-2|TRBJ2-1
TGTGCCAGCAGCCCGAGGACTGGACAGAGCTCCTACAATGAGCAGTTCTTC
CASSPRTGQSSYNEQFF
>NA|TRBD2|TRBV18|TRBJ2-5
TGTGCCAGCTCACAAGATAGCGGGGGGGCAGGCGAGACCCAGTACTTC
CASSQDSGGAGETQYF
>NA|NA|TRBV19|TRBJ1-2
TGTGCCAGTAGTATCGGGGACGGCGTGGGCTACACCTTC
CASSIGDGVGYTF
>NA|NA|TRBV25-1|TRBJ2-3
TGTGCCAGCAGTGAATCTTTCCGCGACTGGAGAGGCACAGATACGCAGTATTTT
CASSESFRDWRGTDTQYF
>NA|TRBD2|TRBV7-9|TRBJ2-2
TGTGCCAGCAGCCCCGAGCCAGCGGGGTACACCGGGGAGCTGTTTTTT
CASSPEPAGYTGELFF
>few|NA|TRBV2|TRBJ2-7
TGTGCCAGCAGTGAACGGACAGCCAGCTCCTACGAGCAGTACTTC
CASSERTASSYEQYF
>NA|NA|TRBV6-5|TRBJ2-5
TGTGCCAGCAGCCGCAATCAAGAGACCCAGTACTTC
CASSRNQETQYF
>NA|NA|TRBV2|TRBJ2-1
TGTGCCATCGGAAGAAATGAGCAGTTCTTC
CAIGRNEQFF
>once|TRBD2|TRBV24-1|TRBJ2-1
TGTGCCACCAGTGATCTCGGGACTAGCGGGACCCCCGGCAATGAGCAGTTCTTC
CATSDLGTSGTPGNEQFF